This TCR beta chain appears in the sequencing data of a study of cytomegalovirus exposure and HLA in healthy donors. Some clones are missing from TCRdb's copy, which holds only in-frame ones; the method was immunoSEQ multiplex PCR. The repertoire holds 150,000 or so clones, with roughly 86% as singletons. The CDR3 has 15 amino acids. The V gene end was trimmed by 5 bases and the J gene end by 9 bases; junction bases not matched to a gene: 7. In germline, CDR1 is SGHVS, CDR2 FQNEAQ. The validation cohort, a group of 100 to 150 subjects, included the donors and was separate from the roughly 620-subject first cohort.

Material: PBMCs. The gene calls are TRBV7-8 and TRBJ2-2; 12 bases map to TRBD1. This clonotype originated in a man between 18 and 29 years old in good health and CMV-seropositive. CDR3 sequence: CASSAGTGGFWELFF. Written as DNA, the CDR3 is TGTGCCAGCAGCGCCGGGACAGGGGGCTTTTGGGAGCTGTTTTTT.